What follows is one TCR beta chain and its context. At the DNA level, this CDR3 is encoded by other sequences in the same sample as well. This CDR3 is built from 16 residues. V shed 0 bases and J 0 bases; nucleotides not matched to a gene: 4. Germline V lookup: CDR1 LGHNA, CDR2 YSLEER. Using immunoSEQ multiplex PCR, the repertoire was profiled, and TCRdb retains in-frame clones only, with some absent. The table includes tens of thousands of clones, roughly 85% detected once. The source of the sample is a study of blood T cell repertoires in COVID-19. V and J are TRBV4-3 and TRBJ2-7, with TRBD2 matching 8 bases. This TCR was sampled from a human donor in a cohort sampled during active COVID-19. The material sequenced was peripheral blood. As DNA, the CDR3 is TGCGCCAGCAGCCAAGATCTCGCGGGGGGCTCCTACGAGCAGTACTTC. It translates to CASSQDLAGGSYEQYF.